This T cell receptor beta chain was observed in a study of blood T cell repertoires in COVID-19. About the research overall: Material from acute and convalescent COVID-19 was sourced from the United States, Italy and Spain.

This table comes from immunoSEQ multiplex PCR, and its TCRdb copy is limited to in-frame clones, with some not included. The sample lists about 300,000 clones, 65% to 90% seen once, with about 4.6% in the top ten. The CDR3 is made up of 13 amino acids. With 8 bases removed from V and 1 base from J, the gap between germline ends came to 10 bases. Germline lookup yields CDR1 MNHEY and CDR2 SMNVEV (reference sequence). This study enrolled people aged roughly 18 to 90 from approximately 25 US geographic areas. Self-reported history from a screening survey and questionnaire set each donor's cohort. All recovered Cohort 3 donors got two negative PCRs, got clearance, or saw symptom resolution.

The rearrangement uses TRBV27 and TRBJ2-3; D call uncertain. This sequence was found in a man aged 30 to 45 who had recovered from COVID-19. Sequenced input: PBMCs or T cells enriched from blood (not recorded which). CDR3 nucleotides: TGTGCCAGCCACCGACAAGGCACAGATACGCAGTATTTT. Protein sequence: CASHRQGTDTQYF.